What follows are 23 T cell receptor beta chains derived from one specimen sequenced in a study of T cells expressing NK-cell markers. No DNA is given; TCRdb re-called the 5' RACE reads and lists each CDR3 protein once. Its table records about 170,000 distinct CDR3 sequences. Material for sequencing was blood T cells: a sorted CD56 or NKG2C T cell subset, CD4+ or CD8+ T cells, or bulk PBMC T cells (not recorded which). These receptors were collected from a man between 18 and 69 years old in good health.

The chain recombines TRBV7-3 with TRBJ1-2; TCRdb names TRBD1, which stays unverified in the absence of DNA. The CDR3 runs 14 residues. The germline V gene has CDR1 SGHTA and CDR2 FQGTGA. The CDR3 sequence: CASSPQGADYGYTF.

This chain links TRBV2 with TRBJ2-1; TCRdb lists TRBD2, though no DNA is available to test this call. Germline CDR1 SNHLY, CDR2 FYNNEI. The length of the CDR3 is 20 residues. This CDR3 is CASSGRTSGPGAGTYNEQFF.

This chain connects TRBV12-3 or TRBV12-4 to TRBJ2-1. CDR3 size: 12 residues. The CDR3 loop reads CASGHNYNEQFF.

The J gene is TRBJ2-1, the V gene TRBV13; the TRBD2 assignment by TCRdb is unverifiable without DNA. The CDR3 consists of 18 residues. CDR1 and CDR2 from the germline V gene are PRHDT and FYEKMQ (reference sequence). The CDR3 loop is CASSLRLGPTRSYNEQFF.

The CDR3 sequence is CASSPLAGDSGEQFF. The V call is TRBV12-3 or TRBV12-4, the J call TRBJ2-1; TCRdb returns TRBD2, unconfirmable since there is no DNA. CDR3 length: 15 residues.

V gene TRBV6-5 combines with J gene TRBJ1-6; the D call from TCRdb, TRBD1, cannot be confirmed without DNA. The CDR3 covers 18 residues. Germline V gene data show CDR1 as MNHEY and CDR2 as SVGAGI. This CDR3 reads CASSYSEGQPYYNSPLHF.

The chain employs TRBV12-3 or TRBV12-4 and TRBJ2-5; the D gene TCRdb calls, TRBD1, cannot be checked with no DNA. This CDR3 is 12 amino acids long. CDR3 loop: CASGQGEETQYF.

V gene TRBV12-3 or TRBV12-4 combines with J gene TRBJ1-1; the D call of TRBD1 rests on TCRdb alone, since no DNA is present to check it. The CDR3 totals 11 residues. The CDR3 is CASTPGHGAFF.

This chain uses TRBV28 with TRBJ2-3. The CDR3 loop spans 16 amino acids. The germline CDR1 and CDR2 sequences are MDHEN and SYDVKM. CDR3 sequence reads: CASRTRFSTSTDTQYF. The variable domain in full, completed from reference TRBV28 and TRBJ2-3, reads DVKVTQSSRYLVKRTGEKVFLECVQDMDHENMFWYRQDPGLGLRLIYFSYDVKMKEKGDIPEGYSVSREKKERFSLILESASTNQTSMYLCASRTRFSTSTDTQYFGPGTRLTVL.

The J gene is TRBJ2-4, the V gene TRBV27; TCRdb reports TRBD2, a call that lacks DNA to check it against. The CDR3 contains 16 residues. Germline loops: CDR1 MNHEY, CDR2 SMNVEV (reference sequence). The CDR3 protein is CASRKGEDFGKNIQYF.

CDR3 protein: CATSDRGQNQETQYF. The chain carries TRBV24-1 and TRBJ2-5; TCRdb selects TRBD1, and the lack of DNA leaves this call unchecked. The CDR3 spans 15 residues. The germline V gene has CDR1 KGHDR and CDR2 SFDVKD.

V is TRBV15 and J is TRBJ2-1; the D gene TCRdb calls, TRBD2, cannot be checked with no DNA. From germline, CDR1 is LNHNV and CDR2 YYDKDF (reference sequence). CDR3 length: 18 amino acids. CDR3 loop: CATSPTASGGFLYNEQFF. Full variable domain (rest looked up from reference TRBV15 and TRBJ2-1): DAMVIQNPRYQVTQFGKPVTLSCSQTLNHNVMYWYQQKSSQAPKLLFHYYDKDFNNEADTPDNFQSRRPNTSFCFLDIRSPGLGDTAMYLCATSPTASGGFLYNEQFFGPGTRLTVL.

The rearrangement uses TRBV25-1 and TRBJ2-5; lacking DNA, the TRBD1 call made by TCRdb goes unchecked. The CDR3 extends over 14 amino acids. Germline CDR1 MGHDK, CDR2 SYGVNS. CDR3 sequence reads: CASSIPEPGVTQYF.

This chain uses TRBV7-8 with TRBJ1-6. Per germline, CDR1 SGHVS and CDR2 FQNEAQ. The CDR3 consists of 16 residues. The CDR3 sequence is CASSSSGSSYNSPLHF.

The CDR3 loop is CASSQDEDSYFYGYTF. J is TRBJ1-2 and V is TRBV3-1; with no DNA, the TCRdb D assignment of TRBD1 cannot be verified. The CDR3 runs to 16 residues. Germline V gene sequence: CDR1 LGHDT, CDR2 YNNKEL (reference sequence).

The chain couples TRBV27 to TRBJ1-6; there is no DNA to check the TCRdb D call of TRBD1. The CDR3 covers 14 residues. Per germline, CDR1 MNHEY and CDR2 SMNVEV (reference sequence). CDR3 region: CASSPQGEVSPLHF.

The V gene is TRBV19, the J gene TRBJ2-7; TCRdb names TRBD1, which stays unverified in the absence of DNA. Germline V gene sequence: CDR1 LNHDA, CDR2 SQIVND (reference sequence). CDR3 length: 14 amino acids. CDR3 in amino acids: CASSIVGGLYEQYF.

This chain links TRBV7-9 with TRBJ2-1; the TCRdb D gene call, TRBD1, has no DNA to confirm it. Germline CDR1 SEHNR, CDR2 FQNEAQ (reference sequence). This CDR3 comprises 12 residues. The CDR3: CASRHTGTEQFF.

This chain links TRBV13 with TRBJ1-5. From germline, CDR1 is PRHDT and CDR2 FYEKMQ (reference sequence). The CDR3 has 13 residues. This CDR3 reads CASSQDSNQPQHF. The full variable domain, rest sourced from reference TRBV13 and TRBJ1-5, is AAGVIQSPRHLIKEKRETATLKCYPIPRHDTVYWYQQGPGQDPQFLISFYEKMQSDKGSIPDRFSAQQFSDYHSELNMSSLELGDSALYFCASSQDSNQPQHFGDGTRLSIL.

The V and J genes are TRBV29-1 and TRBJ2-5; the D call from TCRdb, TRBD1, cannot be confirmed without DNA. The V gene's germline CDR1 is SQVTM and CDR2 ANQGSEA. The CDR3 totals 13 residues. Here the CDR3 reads CSVESRAFETQYF.

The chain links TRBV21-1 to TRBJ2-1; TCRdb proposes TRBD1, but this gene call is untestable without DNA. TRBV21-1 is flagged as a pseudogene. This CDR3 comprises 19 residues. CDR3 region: CASSKGGPLPGRNYNEQFF.

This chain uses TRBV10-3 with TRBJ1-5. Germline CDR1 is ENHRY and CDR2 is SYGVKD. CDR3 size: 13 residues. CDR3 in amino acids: CAISETDNQPQHF.

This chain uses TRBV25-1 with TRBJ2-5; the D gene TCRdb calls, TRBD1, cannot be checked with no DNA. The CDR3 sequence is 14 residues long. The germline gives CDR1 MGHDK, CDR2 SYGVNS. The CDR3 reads CASSRGRGQETQYF.